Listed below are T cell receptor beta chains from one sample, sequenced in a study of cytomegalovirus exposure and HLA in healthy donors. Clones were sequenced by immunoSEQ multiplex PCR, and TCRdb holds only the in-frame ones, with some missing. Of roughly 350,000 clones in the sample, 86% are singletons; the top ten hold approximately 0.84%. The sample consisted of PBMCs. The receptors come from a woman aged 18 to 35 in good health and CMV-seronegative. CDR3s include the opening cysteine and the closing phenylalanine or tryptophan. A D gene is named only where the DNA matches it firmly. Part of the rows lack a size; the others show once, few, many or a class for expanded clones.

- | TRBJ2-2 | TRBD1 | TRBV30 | CAWSGRIGQANTGELFF | TGTGCCTGGAGTGGGAGAATCGGACAGGCGAACACCGGGGAGCTGTTTTTT
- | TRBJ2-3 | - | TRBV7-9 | CASSLGTGFGTDTQYF | TGTGCCAGCAGCTTGGGAACAGGGTTCGGCACAGATACGCAGTATTTT
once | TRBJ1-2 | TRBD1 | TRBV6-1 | CASTLQQGAIYGYTF | TGTGCCAGCACCCTACAACAGGGGGCCATCTATGGCTACACCTTC
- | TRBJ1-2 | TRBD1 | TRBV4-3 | CASSQVFGTDYGYTF | TGCGCCAGCAGCCAAGTTTTCGGGACAGACTATGGCTACACCTTC
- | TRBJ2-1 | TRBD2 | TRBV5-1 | CASSSSGAPWNEQFF | TGCGCCAGCAGCTCGAGCGGGGCCCCCTGGAATGAGCAGTTCTTC
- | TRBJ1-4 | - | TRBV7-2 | CASSLRQGGREKLFF | TGTGCCAGCAGCTTACGGCAGGGAGGAAGGGAAAAACTGTTTTTT
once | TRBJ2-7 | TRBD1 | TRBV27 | CASSFSMGDRGYYEQYF | TGTGCCAGCAGTTTCTCAATGGGGGACAGGGGTTACTACGAGCAGTACTTC
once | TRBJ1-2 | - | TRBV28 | CASSPWQYGYTF | TGTGCCAGCAGTCCCTGGCAATATGGCTACACCTTC
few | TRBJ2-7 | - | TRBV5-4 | CASSQGTGSYEQYF | TGTGCCAGCAGCCAGGGGACGGGCTCCTACGAGCAGTACTTC
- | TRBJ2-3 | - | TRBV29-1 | CSVGTDTQYF | TGCAGCGTTGGAACTGATACGCAGTATTTT
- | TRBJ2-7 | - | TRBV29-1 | CSVLGSTEVSRDRVDSYEQYF | TGCAGCGTTCTAGGATCCACTGAGGTTTCTCGGGATCGCGTGGACTCCTACGAGCAGTACTTC
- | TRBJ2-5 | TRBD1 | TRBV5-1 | CASSSTTGPQETQYF | TGCGCCAGCAGCTCCACGACAGGGCCGCAAGAGACCCAGTACTTC
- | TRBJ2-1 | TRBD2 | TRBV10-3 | CAISGGSGRDNEQFF | TGTGCCATCAGTGGAGGTAGCGGGCGGGACAATGAGCAGTTCTTC
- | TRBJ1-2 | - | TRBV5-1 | CASRATGNYGYTF | TGCGCCAGCAGGGCGACAGGAAACTATGGCTACACCTTC
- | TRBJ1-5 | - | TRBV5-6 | CASSLDGGVNQPQHF | TGTGCCAGCAGCTTGGATGGGGGGGTCAATCAGCCCCAGCATTTT
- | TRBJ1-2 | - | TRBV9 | CASSVGGRGDYGYTF | TGTGCCAGCAGCGTAGGGGGTCGGGGTGACTATGGCTACACCTTC
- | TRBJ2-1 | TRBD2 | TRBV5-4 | CASTKGLAGDSTNEQFF | TGTGCCAGCACCAAGGGACTAGCGGGAGACTCCACCAATGAGCAGTTCTTC
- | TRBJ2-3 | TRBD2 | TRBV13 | CASSPPGLAETDTQYF | TGTGCCAGCAGCCCCCCCGGACTAGCGGAAACAGATACGCAGTATTTT
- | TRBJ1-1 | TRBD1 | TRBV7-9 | CASRPNRTGGTEAFF | TGTGCCAGCAGGCCAAACAGGACAGGGGGAACTGAAGCTTTCTTT
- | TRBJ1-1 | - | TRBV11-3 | CASSLGVGQQNTEAFF | TGTGCCAGCAGCTTAGGAGTAGGACAGCAGAACACTGAAGCTTTCTTT
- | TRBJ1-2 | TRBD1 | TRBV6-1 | CASSGQGRSYGYTF | TGTGCCAGCAGTGGACAGGGGCGGAGCTATGGCTACACCTTC
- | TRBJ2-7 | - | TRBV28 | CASSPLLGESGEQYF | TGTGCCAGCAGTCCTCTATTAGGGGAATCCGGCGAGCAGTACTTC
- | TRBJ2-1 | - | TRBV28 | CASSQLAAEQFF | TGTGCCAGCAGTCAACTAGCTGCTGAGCAGTTCTTC
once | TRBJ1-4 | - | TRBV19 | CASSTWAGATNEKLFF | TGTGCCAGTAGTACGTGGGCAGGCGCAACTAATGAAAAACTGTTTTTT
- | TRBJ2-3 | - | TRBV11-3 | CASSTGTNGGHTDTQYF | TGTGCCAGCAGCACCGGGACCAACGGGGGGCACACAGATACGCAGTATTTT
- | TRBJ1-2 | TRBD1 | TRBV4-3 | CASSPYAGGYGYTF | TGCGCCAGCAGCCCGTATGCAGGGGGATACGGCTACACCTTC
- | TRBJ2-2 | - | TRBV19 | CASSSAGGRVTGELFF | TGTGCCAGTAGTAGCGCCGGGGGGCGCGTCACCGGGGAGCTGTTTTTT
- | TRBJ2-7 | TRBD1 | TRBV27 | CASSLLGQSYEQYF | TGTGCCAGCAGTTTATTGGGACAGTCCTACGAGCAGTACTTC
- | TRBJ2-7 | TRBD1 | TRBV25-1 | CASSYTGGQGGYEQYF | TGTGCCAGCAGTTACACAGGGGGGCAGGGTGGGTACGAGCAGTACTTC
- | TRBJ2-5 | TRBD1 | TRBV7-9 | CASSPADFIRGLGETQYF | TGTGCCAGCAGCCCCGCGGACTTCATCAGGGGGCTAGGGGAGACCCAGTACTTC
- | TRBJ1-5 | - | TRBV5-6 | CASSSYGARTQHF | TGTGCCAGCAGCTCGTATGGGGCCAGAACCCAGCATTTT
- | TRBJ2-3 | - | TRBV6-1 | CASSVPTGRSTDTQYF | TGTGCCAGCAGTGTACCGACAGGCCGAAGCACAGATACGCAGTATTTT
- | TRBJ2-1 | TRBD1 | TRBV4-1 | CASSQVGTGLNNEQFF | TGCGCCAGCAGCCAAGTAGGGACAGGGCTCAATAATGAGCAGTTCTTC
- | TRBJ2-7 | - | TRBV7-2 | CASRHRTLSGEQYF | TGTGCCAGCAGACATCGGACCCTCTCGGGGGAGCAGTACTTC
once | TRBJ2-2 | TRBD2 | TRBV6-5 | CASGLAGVTGELFF | TGTGCCAGCGGTCTAGCGGGAGTCACCGGGGAGCTGTTTTTT
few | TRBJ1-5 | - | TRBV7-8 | CASSGYRTLNQPQHF | TGTGCCAGCAGCGGTTACAGGACGCTCAATCAGCCCCAGCATTTT
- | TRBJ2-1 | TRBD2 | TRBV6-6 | CASRSGTSYWNEQFF | TGTGCCAGCAGGTCCGGGACTAGCTATTGGAATGAGCAGTTCTTC